This T cell receptor (beta chain) was retrieved from a study of beta chain features in type 1 diabetes. Study context: Healthy donors, compared against patients, showed similar age, gender and cell yields. General observations from the study: It was possible that PCR favored shorter templates, equally so in patients and controls. The naive, central memory and Treg TCRB repertoires looked more alike in patients than they did in healthy donors.

The CDR3 has 15 residues. V was shortened by 4 bases and J by 0 bases, with 13 bases between the two germline ends. CDR1 and CDR2 from the germline V gene are SGHTA and FQGNSA. Every bit of the isolated RNA underwent reverse transcription, so sequencing read expressed TCRB transcripts. Sequenced by immunoSEQ multiplex PCR; TCRdb stores in-frame clones only, minus some. The sample yields around 250,000 clones, 25% to 35% seen once. Regarding this clone: Its matching antigen is unknown.

The sequencing input was central memory CD4+ T cells from blood. This clonotype originated in a man aged 30-40 years in good health. The rearrangement links TRBV7-2 to TRBJ2-7; TRBD1 or TRBD2 may be the D gene (5 bases each). The CDR3 loop reads CASSSPGRSSYEQYF. CDR3 sequence (DNA): TGTGCCAGCAGCTCCCCGGGACGGAGCTCCTACGAGCAGTACTTC.